These 31 T cell receptor beta chains came from one sample sequenced in a study of Graves' ophthalmopathy and Graves' hyperthyroidism. TCR beta CDR3 amplification used RNA transcripts. The library came from an HTBI-primed first-round RT-PCR and a second-round multiplex PCR. TCRdb itself ran the multiplex PCR reads through MiXCR, one entry per CDR3 protein. The table has 400,000 to 450,000 distinct CDR3 sequences, approximately 21% seen once; the top ten hold approximately 3%. The specimen sequenced was peripheral blood. The receptors derive from a woman younger than 35 with stable Graves' hyperthyroidism.

At least ten counts were recorded for this clonotype. This chain connects TRBV6-1 to TRBJ2-5; 9 bases match TRBD1. Germline loops: CDR1 MNHNS, CDR2 SASEGT. The V segment lost 2 bases and the J segment 3 bases; nucleotides outside the gene matches: 7. The CDR3 spans 16 residues. This chain's CDR3 is CASSERTGAIEETQYF. The CDR3 DNA sequence: TGTGCCAGCAGTGAAAGGACAGGGGCTATCGAAGAGACCCAGTACTTC.

The table lists this clonotype with a few counts. The genes are TRBV5-1 and TRBJ1-5; maybe TRBD1 (6 bases). Germline CDR1 and CDR2: SGHRS and YFSETQ. Trimming shortened V by 4 bases and J by 4 bases, and 18 bases separated the two germline ends. The CDR3 spans 16 residues. CDR3 nucleotides: TGCGCCAGCAGCACTGGCCCAGGGGAGCCAAATCAGCCCCAGCATTTT. Protein: CASSTGPGEPNQPQHF.

This clonotype is a singleton in its sample. This may come from a read error, since a much larger clone is one base off. The chain combines TRBV29-1 with TRBJ2-5; 9 nucleotides agree with TRBD2. Germline CDR1 SQVTM, CDR2 ANQGSEA. CDR3 length: 14 amino acids. The CDR3 loop reads CSVPWLAGQEIQYF. In DNA form, the CDR3 reads TGCAGCGTTCCTTGGCTAGCGGGGCAAGAGATCCAGTACTTC.

In this sample, this clonotype turned up a few times. The chain carries TRBV6-5 and TRBJ2-7, with no clear D. The CDR3 runs 14 residues. Trimming took off 2 bases at V and 2 bases at J, with 10 bases between the two ends. Per the germline V gene, CDR1 is MNHEY and CDR2 is SVGAGI. CDR3 in amino acids: CASSYGIQPYEQYF. The CDR3 region has the DNA TGTGCCAGCAGTTACGGGATTCAACCCTACGAGCAGTACTTC.

As concerns this clonotype: This may arise from a read error, as a much more abundant clone is one base away. Because the CDR3 is missing its conserved closing phenylalanine or tryptophan, this is likely a read error. The chain recombines TRBV7-2 with TRBJ2-7, with D perhaps TRBD1 (6 bases). V was pared by 0 bases and J by 0 bases, with 9 bases between. Germline CDR1 SGHTA, CDR2 FQGNSA. CDR3 length: 15 amino acids. The CDR3: CASSLARGHSYEQYY. The CDR3 nucleotides are TGTGCCAGCAGCTTAGCCAGGGGTCACTCCTACGAGCAGTACTAC.

In its sample, this clonotype was seen many times. The chain links TRBV6-1 to TRBJ2-7, with 8 positions matching TRBD2. Trimming cost V 5 bases and J 3 bases; bases outside gene matches: 6. This CDR3 spans 14 amino acids. Germline CDR1 MNHNS, CDR2 SASEGT. CDR3 sequence reads: CASSQSGGVYEQYF. The CDR3, as DNA: TGTGCCAGCAGTCAAAGCGGGGGTGTCTACGAGCAGTACTTC.

V and J are TRBV28 and TRBJ1-1; unclear D gene. V was clipped by 2 bases and J by 0 bases, with 13 bases between them. The germline gives CDR1 MDHEN, CDR2 SYDVKM. The CDR3 extends over 16 amino acids. The CDR3 DNA sequence: TGTGCCAGCAGTTTAGAAGGGCAACCTTTGAACACTGAAGCTTTCTTT. Its protein product is CASSLEGQPLNTEAFF.

The sample holds many counts of this clonotype. The rearrangement links TRBV11-2 to TRBJ2-7, with TRBD1 as a possible D gene (6 bases). V dropped 0 bases and J dropped 0 bases, with 12 bases sitting between them. Germline CDR1 is SGHAT and CDR2 is FQNNGV. The CDR3 contains 16 residues. The CDR3: CASSLDDRIYSYEQYF. CDR3 DNA sequence: TGTGCCAGCAGCTTAGATGACAGGATTTACTCCTACGAGCAGTACTTC.

This clonotype was recorded only once. The chain carries TRBV6-1 and TRBJ2-7, with D possibly TRBD1 on 6 matching bases. The CDR3 contains 11 residues. CDR1 MNHNS and CDR2 SASEGT come from the germline V gene. V lost 7 bases and J lost 10, with 14 bases in between. The CDR3 protein is CASTGPGTQYF. DNA for the CDR3: TGTGCCAGCACTGGACCGGGGACACAGTACTTC.

This clonotype was counted at least ten times. The chain has TRBV7-9 and TRBJ1-3; D call uncertain. Germline loops: CDR1 SEHNR, CDR2 FQNEAQ (reference sequence). Trimming shortened V by 11 bases and J by 0 bases, and 5 bases separated the two germline ends. The CDR3 sequence is 11 residues long. CDR3 region: CALRSGNTIYF. The CDR3 DNA is TGTGCCTTACGCTCTGGAAACACCATATATTTT.

The chain links TRBV5-1 to TRBJ1-5; maybe TRBD1 (6 bases). The CDR3 extends over 15 amino acids. V was shortened by 2 bases and J by 1 base, with 10 bases between the two germline ends. The germline CDR1 and CDR2 sequences are SGHRS and YFSETQ. CDR3 loop: CASSLTDSSNQPQHF. The CDR3 DNA reads as TGCGCCAGCAGCTTAACGGACAGCAGCAATCAGCCCCAGCATTTT.

This clonotype was counted many times. This chain uses TRBV6-5 with TRBJ2-4, with 13 bases that match TRBD2. Germline V gene lookup returns CDR1 MNHEY and CDR2 SVGAGI. The CDR3 loop spans 19 amino acids. The V gene end was trimmed by 0 bases and the J gene end by 0 bases; junction bases not matched to a gene: 5. For the CDR3, the DNA is TGTGCCAGCAGTTACTCACCGGGACTAGCGGGGATAGCCAAAAACATTCAGTACTTC. This encodes CASSYSPGLAGIAKNIQYF.

The chain links TRBV27 to TRBJ2-5, with D hard to call. The length of the CDR3 is 12 residues. The V and J ends lost 10 bases and 5 bases respectively, with 14 bases between them. The germline gives CDR1 MNHEY, CDR2 SMNVEV (reference sequence). Here the CDR3 reads CATSGNGETQYF. For the CDR3, the DNA is TGTGCCACCTCCGGAAATGGCGAGACCCAGTACTTC.

The rearrangement links TRBV12-3 or TRBV12-4 to TRBJ2-5, with D tentatively TRBD1 (6 bases). The CDR3 length is 13 residues. The V and J ends lost 6 bases and 3 bases respectively, with 11 bases between them. The CDR3 loop reads CASRDRREETQYF. Here the CDR3 DNA reads TGTGCCAGCAGGGACAGAAGGGAAGAGACCCAGTACTTC.

This clonotype has a count of ten or more. The chain combines TRBV20-1 with TRBJ2-7; D gene unclear. V was shortened by 0 bases and J by 7 bases, with 10 bases between the two germline ends. The CDR3 consists of 12 residues. Germline V gives CDR1 DFQATT, CDR2 SNEGSKA (reference sequence). CDR3: CSAREPGREQYF. The DNA of the CDR3 is TGCAGTGCTAGAGAACCCGGTCGGGAGCAGTACTTC.

At least ten counts were recorded for this clonotype. The V and J genes are TRBV6-5 and TRBJ1-1; possibly TRBD1 for D (5 bases). From germline, CDR1 is MNHEY and CDR2 SVGAGI. The CDR3 length is 16 residues. Deletions cut 2 bases from V and 1 base from J, with 14 bases between. The CDR3 DNA sequence: TGTGCCAGCAGTTACAACCCCTCAGGGTGGAACACTGAAGCTTTCTTT. Translating it yields CASSYNPSGWNTEAFF.

The chain couples TRBV24-1 to TRBJ2-6, with 8 nucleotides matching TRBD1. Germline V CDR1 and CDR2: KGHDR, SFDVKD. The CDR3 totals 17 residues. V shed 3 bases, J shed 3 bases, and the junction held 6 bases outside the gene matches. CDR3 nucleotides: TGTGCCACCAGTGATCCAGGGGGCGCGGTTGGGGCCAACGTCCTGACTTTC. Encoded protein: CATSDPGGAVGANVLTF.

This clonotype was observed at least ten times. The chain couples TRBV28 to TRBJ1-6; 8 nucleotides align to TRBD1. Trimming at V came to 1 base and at J to 6 bases, leaving 2 bases not matched to a gene. The germline gives CDR1 MDHEN, CDR2 SYDVKM. The CDR3 loop spans 15 amino acids. CDR3 loop: CASSLFGQGNSPLHF. CDR3 DNA sequence: TGTGCCAGCAGTTTATTTGGACAGGGTAATTCACCCCTCCACTTT.

This clonotype was seen ten or more times. The chain couples TRBV10-1 to TRBJ1-5; perhaps TRBD1 as D (6 bases). Germline V gives CDR1 WNHNN, CDR2 SYGVQD (reference sequence). This CDR3 has 14 residues. Deletions cut 6 bases from V and 7 bases from J, with 16 bases between. CDR3 DNA sequence: TGCGCCAGCAGCACCCACAGGGCCCGCCAGCCCCAGCATTTT. Its translation: CASSTHRARQPQHF.

This clonotype was seen at least ten times. The rearrangement uses TRBV5-1 and TRBJ2-7; 11 nucleotides match TRBD2. The CDR3 runs 14 residues. The germline V gene has CDR1 SGHRS and CDR2 YFSETQ. J lost 3 bases, V lost 4 bases, and 3 bases had no gene match. This chain's CDR3 is CASSTSGSNYEQYF. Written as DNA, the CDR3 is TGCGCCAGCAGCACTAGCGGGAGTAACTACGAGCAGTACTTC.

This clonotype was observed a few times. The chain links TRBV18 to TRBJ2-7; unclear D gene. This CDR3 contains 14 residues. Germline CDR1 and CDR2: KGHSH and LQKENI. V gave up 2 bases and J gave up 3 bases, with 11 bases separating them. CDR3 sequence: CASSPFGLNYEQYF. The CDR3 DNA sequence: TGTGCCAGCTCACCATTTGGGCTAAACTACGAGCAGTACTTC.

This clonotype was found many times. The chain carries TRBV10-3 and TRBJ1-1; a weak D match, TRBD1 (6 bases). CDR3 size: 13 residues. CDR1 is ENHRY and CDR2 is SYGVKD in the germline V gene. V was clipped by 6 bases and J by 6 bases, with 14 bases between them. The chain's CDR3 is CAIRFQGKSEAFF. The CDR3 DNA sequence: TGTGCCATCAGATTTCAGGGGAAGTCTGAAGCTTTCTTT.

This clonotype was recorded many times. V is TRBV28 and J is TRBJ1-3; D might be TRBD1 (5 bases). Germline V gene sequence: CDR1 MDHEN, CDR2 SYDVKM. V was clipped by 5 bases and J by 1 base, with 12 bases between them. The CDR3 is 15 residues long. CDR3 residues: CASSPSQGSGNTIYF. The CDR3 nucleotides read TGTGCCAGCAGTCCCTCTCAGGGTTCTGGAAACACCATATATTTT. Full variable domain (missing parts from reference TRBV28 and TRBJ1-3): DVKVTQSSRYLVKRTGEKVFLECVQDMDHENMFWYRQDPGLGLRLIYFSYDVKMKEKGDIPEGYSVSREKKERFSLILESASTNQTSMYLCASSPSQGSGNTIYFGEGSWLTVV.

DNA of the CDR3: TGTGCCAGCAGTAACCTGATTTACGAGCAGTACTTC. Translation: CASSNLIYEQYF. This chain connects TRBV27 to TRBJ2-7, with D hard to call. Germline values: CDR1 MNHEY, CDR2 SMNVEV (reference sequence). Trimming stripped 5 bases from V and 4 bases from J, with 9 bases between. There are 12 residues in the CDR3.

This clonotype showed up many times. This chain connects TRBV27 to TRBJ1-2; no clear D. CDR3 length: 12 residues. Germline V gene data show CDR1 as MNHEY and CDR2 as SMNVEV (reference sequence). The V end was cut by 6 bases, the J end by 4 bases, with 9 bases between. CDR3: CASRSVSYGYTF. CDR3 bases: TGTGCCAGCAGATCGGTTAGCTATGGCTACACCTTC.

The gene calls are TRBV20-1 and TRBJ2-7, with D uncertain. Between the trimmed V and J ends, which lost 1 base and 0 bases, there was a span of 10 bases. This CDR3 is built from 14 residues. Germline V gene sequence: CDR1 DFQATT, CDR2 SNEGSKA (reference sequence). The CDR3 here is CSARVPETSYEQYF. CDR3 nucleotide sequence: TGCAGTGCTAGAGTTCCGGAGACCTCCTACGAGCAGTACTTC.

This clonotype was seen repeatedly, ten times or more. Here the CDR3 DNA reads TGTGCCAGCAGCCAAGACACTCGCCCAGGGTCACTGGATGGCTACACCTTC. Encoded protein: CASSQDTRPGSLDGYTF. The chain recombines TRBV14 with TRBJ1-2; the D gene is possibly TRBD1 (5 bases). The V and J ends lost 0 bases and 6 bases respectively, with 20 bases between them. Germline V gene data show CDR1 as SGHDN and CDR2 as FVKESK. The CDR3 is 17 amino acids. The full variable domain, rest sourced from reference TRBV14 and TRBJ1-2, is EAGVTQFPSHSVIEKGQTVTLRCDPISGHDNLYWYRRVMGKEIKFLLHFVKESKQDESGMPNNRFLAERTGGTYSTLKVQPAELEDSGVYFCASSQDTRPGSLDGYTFGSGTRLTVV.

The sample holds many counts of this clonotype. This chain joins TRBV6-1 and TRBJ2-7; D gene uncertain. The CDR3 loop spans 8 amino acids. CDR1 and CDR2 from the germline V gene are MNHNS and SASEGT. Trimming stripped 4 bases from V and 9 bases from J, with 1 base between. CDR3 amino acids: CASSGQYF. The CDR3 region has the DNA TGTGCCAGCAGTGGGCAGTACTTC.

In its sample, this clonotype was seen many times. A much more abundant neighbour one base away suggests this may be a read error. This rearrangement joins TRBV6-5 to TRBJ1-1; D not certain. Germline assignment: CDR1 MNHEY and CDR2 SVGAGI. The CDR3 has 14 residues. In nucleotides, the CDR3 is TGTGCCAGCAGTCACTCGAGGGTGCAGGATGAAGCTTTCTTT. Its protein product is CASSHSRVQDEAFF.

This clonotype was detected ten times or more. The rearrangement links TRBV12-3 or TRBV12-4 to TRBJ2-7, with 10 positions matching TRBD2. J was trimmed by 3 bases and V by 7 bases; bases with no gene match: 6. The CDR3 has 14 residues. CDR3 sequence (DNA): TGTGCCAGCATCGCTAGCGGGAGCCGCTACGAGCAGTACTTC. Protein product: CASIASGSRYEQYF.

This clonotype was counted ten times or more. The rearrangement joins TRBV19 to TRBJ1-6; 7 bases match TRBD1. The V gene's germline CDR1 is LNHDA and CDR2 SQIVND (reference sequence). CDR3 size: 15 residues. Germline trimming cut 1 base from V and 10 bases from J; bases unmatched to any gene: 7. CDR3 DNA: TGTGCCAGTAGTATAGCGGCAGGGGGAATATCACCCCTCCACTTT. It translates to CASSIAAGGISPLHF.